This entry lists 20 T cell receptor beta chains sequenced from one sample in a study of memory CD4+ T cells and cytomegalovirus serostatus. Single viable CD3+CD4+CD8-CD45RO+ cells were sorted as the memory CD4+ T cells. Assay used: immunoSEQ multiplex PCR; TCRdb lists only in-frame clones, some missing. This table has about 96,000 clones, 80% appearing once. The sequencing input was memory CD4+ T cells from blood. The receptor source for this set is an adult in good health and CMV-seropositive.

The chain recombines TRBV9 with TRBJ1-1, with 7 bases identical to TRBD1. The CDR3 consists of 16 residues. The V segment lost 4 bases and the J segment 0 bases; nucleotides outside the gene matches: 9. CDR1 and CDR2 from the germline V gene are SGDLS and YYNGEE. The CDR3 loop reads CASSPHGGQMNTEAFF. CDR3 nucleotide sequence: TGTGCCAGCAGCCCCCATGGGGGACAGATGAACACTGAAGCTTTCTTT.

This rearrangement joins TRBV9 to TRBJ2-3; the D gene could be TRBD1 or TRBD2 (6 bases each). V lost 1 base to trimming and J lost 5 bases, with 14 bases between them. There are 15 residues in the CDR3. Germline CDR1 SGDLS, CDR2 YYNGEE. This chain's CDR3 is CASSVLSGAGDTQYF. CDR3 DNA: TGTGCCAGCAGCGTATTGTCGGGGGCCGGAGATACGCAGTATTTT.

V and J are TRBV18 and TRBJ2-7; 7 nucleotides match TRBD2. The germline V gene encodes CDR1 KGHSH and CDR2 LQKENI. V lost 0 bases and J lost 7; bases outside the gene matches: 9. CDR3 length: 15 residues. CDR3 sequence: CASSPPSSGTEEQYF. The CDR3 DNA follows: TGTGCCAGCTCACCACCGTCTAGCGGAACCGAGGAGCAGTACTTC.

The genes are TRBV18 and TRBJ1-4, with no clear D. This CDR3 has 14 amino acids. The germline V gene encodes CDR1 KGHSH and CDR2 LQKENI. Deletions cut 2 bases from V and 0 bases from J, with 4 bases between. The DNA of the CDR3 is TGTGCCAGCTCACCATCTCCAACTAATGAAAAACTGTTTTTT. Amino acid sequence: CASSPSPTNEKLFF.

J is TRBJ2-2 and V is TRBV7-2, with D possibly TRBD2 on 7 matching bases. The V end lost 3 bases, the J end lost 4 bases, and 18 bases lay between the germline ends. Germline CDR1 and CDR2: SGHTA and FQGNSA. The CDR3 runs 17 residues. This CDR3 reads CASSLRGGRTSTGELFF. CDR3 bases: TGTGCCAGCAGCTTGAGGGGGGGACGGACGAGCACCGGGGAGCTGTTTTTT.

Regarding this clone: One end of the junction is discordant with germline, which a read error may explain. The chain uses TRBV7-7 and TRBJ2-5; D is unclear. The CDR3 is 13 amino acids. Germline loops: CDR1 SSHAT, CDR2 FNYEAQ (reference sequence). DNA for the CDR3: TGTGCTAGCAGCTTGGCCTTAGGGGAGACCCAGTACTTC. This codes for CASSLALGETQYF.

The chain carries TRBV7-9 and TRBJ1-2; tentative D call: TRBD1 (6 bases). V was cut by 5 bases and J by 4 bases, with 14 bases left in between. The CDR3 is made up of 14 amino acids. CDR1 is SEHNR and CDR2 is FQNEAQ in the germline V gene (reference sequence). CDR3 sequence reads: CASSQTGAPYGYTF. The CDR3 coding sequence is TGTGCCAGCAGCCAGACAGGTGCCCCCTATGGCTACACCTTC.

This clone was counted between two and nine times. This sequence joins TRBV5-1 and TRBJ1-1; 7 positions match TRBD1. The CDR3 loop spans 14 amino acids. With V trimmed by 2 bases and J by 10 bases, 11 bases remained unmatched. The germline V gene encodes CDR1 SGHRS and CDR2 YFSETQ. In DNA form, the CDR3 reads TGCGCCAGCAGCTTCACCGGGACAGCTTCCCTAGCTTTCTTT. Translating it yields CASSFTGTASLAFF.

V usage is TRBV4-2 and J usage is TRBJ1-1; D may be TRBD1 (5 bases). The CDR3 length is 15 residues. CDR1 and CDR2 (germline): LGHNA, YNFKEQ. The V end was cut by 0 bases, the J end by 0 bases, with 8 bases between. CDR3 coding DNA: TGTGCCAGCAGCCAAGAGGGGGATCTGAACACTGAAGCTTTCTTT. Its protein product is CASSQEGDLNTEAFF.

The J gene is TRBJ2-2, the V gene TRBV5-1; TRBD2 matches 9 bases. This CDR3 is 18 amino acids long. From germline, CDR1 is SGHRS and CDR2 YFSETQ. Trimming took 5 bases from V and 4 from J; bases not matched to a gene: 15. CDR3 loop: CASRGSSGTLGGTGELFF. In DNA, the CDR3 is TGCGCCAGCAGAGGGTCTAGCGGGACCCTCGGCGGCACCGGGGAGCTGTTTTTT.

The chain has TRBV6-6 and TRBJ1-3; no definite D call. CDR1 is MNHNY and CDR2 is SVGAGI in the germline V gene (reference sequence). The CDR3 runs 16 residues. Trimming took 3 bases from V and 0 from J, leaving 12 bases between them. CDR3 region: CASSYPPRDSGNTIYF. The CDR3 DNA follows: TGTGCCAGCAGTTATCCGCCACGGGACTCTGGAAACACCATATATTTT.

The chain carries TRBV2 and TRBJ2-7; TRBD1 agrees at 9 bases. V shed 6 bases and J 9 bases; nucleotides not matched to a gene: 6. CDR1 is SNHLY and CDR2 is FYNNEI in the germline V gene. The CDR3 is made up of 12 amino acids. The CDR3 sequence: CASSRDRVGQYF. The CDR3 region has the DNA TGTGCCAGCAGCCGGGACAGGGTCGGGCAGTACTTC. Full variable domain (missing parts from reference TRBV2 and TRBJ2-7): EPEVTQTPSHQVTQMGQEVILRCVPISNHLYFYWYRQILGQKVEFLVSFYNNEISEKSEIFDDQFSVERPDGSNFTLKIRSTKLEDSAMYFCASSRDRVGQYFGPGTRLTVT.

The chain combines TRBV19 with TRBJ2-1; the match to TRBD2 covers 10 bases. V trimming: 7 bases; J trimming: 8 bases; junction bases outside the gene matches: 5. The CDR3 runs 13 residues. Germline V gene data show CDR1 as LNHDA and CDR2 as SQIVND (reference sequence). This chain's CDR3 is CASTTSGIHEQFF. The CDR3 DNA sequence: TGTGCCAGTACTACTAGCGGGATTCATGAGCAGTTCTTC. The whole variable domain, filled in from reference TRBV19 and TRBJ2-1, reads DGGITQSPKYLFRKEGQNVTLSCEQNLNHDAMYWYRQDPGQGLRLIYYSQIVNDFQKGDIAEGYSVSREKKESFPLTVTSAQKNPTAFYLCASTTSGIHEQFFGPGTRLTVL.

This chain uses TRBV9 with TRBJ1-3; D is ambiguous. The CDR3 is made up of 14 amino acids. Looked up from germline, CDR1 is SGDLS and CDR2 is YYNGEE. Trimming shortened V by 4 bases and J by 4 bases, and 12 bases separated the two germline ends. The CDR3 region is CASSSLVPGNTIYF. The CDR3 region has the DNA TGTGCCAGCAGCTCTCTAGTCCCGGGAAACACCATATATTTT. Full variable domain (remainder filled in from reference TRBV9 and TRBJ1-3): DSGVTQTPKHLITATGQRVTLRCSPRSGDLSVYWYQQSLDQGLQFLIQYYNGEERAKGNILERFSAQQFPDLHSELNLSSLELGDSALYFCASSSLVPGNTIYFGEGSWLTVV.

V usage is TRBV11-2 and J usage is TRBJ2-1; 7 positions match TRBD1. The germline CDR1 and CDR2 sequences are SGHAT and FQNNGV. This CDR3 is 13 amino acids long. Germline trimming cut 5 bases from V and 10 bases from J; bases unmatched to any gene: 8. This CDR3 reads CASSTDRFGEQFF. The CDR3 nucleotides read TGTGCCAGCAGCACGGACAGGTTCGGCGAGCAGTTCTTC.

This chain connects TRBV27 to TRBJ2-1, with a tentative D call TRBD2 (7 bases). Germline V gene lookup returns CDR1 MNHEY and CDR2 SMNVEV (reference sequence). The CDR3 is 15 residues long. V lost 3 bases and J lost 6, with 15 bases in between. CDR3 sequence reads: CASSFGGSGANEQFF. The DNA for the CDR3 is TGTGCCAGCAGTTTTGGGGGCAGCGGGGCCAATGAGCAGTTCTTC.

This clone was seen only once. The chain links TRBV6-5 to TRBJ1-1; D is ambiguous. The CDR3 has 13 residues. With 7 bases removed from V and 0 bases from J, the gap between germline ends came to 9 bases. CDR1 and CDR2 from the germline V gene are MNHEY and SVGAGI. The CDR3 DNA reads TGTGCCAGCAATGACTACATGAACACTGAAGCTTTCTTT. Translation gives CASNDYMNTEAFF.

The genes are TRBV2 and TRBJ1-6; the match to TRBD1 covers 9 bases. The V gene's germline CDR1 is SNHLY and CDR2 FYNNEI. V was clipped by 6 bases and J by 5 bases; unmatched bases: 5. This CDR3 has 15 amino acids. CDR3: CASSRWTGDNSPLHF. CDR3 in DNA: TGTGCCAGCAGCCGATGGACAGGGGATAATTCACCCCTCCACTTT.

This chain connects TRBV28 to TRBJ2-2; TRBD2 matches at 12 bases. Losses at the gene ends were 4 bases for V and 3 bases for J; bases not matched to a gene: 0. This CDR3 has 15 residues. CDR1 MDHEN and CDR2 SYDVKM come from the germline V gene. The CDR3 coding sequence is TGTGCCAGCAGTTCTAGCGGGAGGGACACCGGGGAGCTGTTTTTT. Translation: CASSSSGRDTGELFF.

The chain has TRBV7-2 and TRBJ1-5; 8 nucleotides match TRBD1. V dropped 5 bases and J dropped 7; count of bases not matched to a gene: 10. The germline V gene encodes CDR1 SGHTA and CDR2 FQGNSA. The CDR3 loop spans 15 amino acids. As DNA, the CDR3 is TGTGCCAGCAGCATAACGACAGGGGTCTGGCAGCCCCAGCATTTT. Encoded protein: CASSITTGVWQPQHF.